The clone carrying this T cell receptor beta chain was detected ten times or more. Molecular barcoding with unique molecular identifiers was used for the TCRbeta library. TCRdb fed the PCR reads into MiXCR, producing one record per CDR3 protein. This table has some 600,000 distinct CDR3 sequences, 16% appearing once. This specimen belongs to a study of T-cell reconstitution after alpha-beta-depleted transplantation in children. The material was PBMCs from the stem cell graft donor, obtained from the stem cell graft. The sequence derives from a human donor who donated a stem cell graft to a child with acute myeloid leukemia.

CDR3 coding DNA: TGCAGCGTTGATAAAGGACAGGGGAGGTATGGCTACACCTTC. It codes for CSVDKGQGRYGYTF. This rearrangement joins TRBV29-1 to TRBJ1-2, with 9 bases matching TRBD1. The CDR3 has 14 residues. With V trimmed by 3 bases and J by 5 bases, 7 bases remained unmatched. Germline V gives CDR1 SQVTM, CDR2 ANQGSEA.